The rows below give T cell receptor beta chains drawn from one sample of a study of T cell responses to AZD1222 COVID-19 vaccine. Sequenced by immunoSEQ multiplex PCR; TCRdb stores in-frame clones only, minus some. Among roughly 130,000 clones, 91% were seen once, and the ten largest hold under 3.5%. Sequencing used peripheral blood, obtained on day 0 of AZD1222 vaccination. These receptors originate from an adult in good health. Both conserved end residues are part of each CDR3. The D gene is left open where the match is weak. Where a row states a size, it is once, few, many or the class of an expanded clone; other rows omit it.

D	V	J	size	CDR3	DNA
NA	TRBV7-4	TRBJ1-1	NA	CASSLTIREVEEAFF	TGTGCCAGCAGCTTAACTATTCGGGAGGTTGAGGAAGCTTTCTTT
NA	TRBV7-2	TRBJ1-2	NA	CASSFEGFYGYTF	TGTGCCAGCAGCTTCGAAGGGTTCTATGGCTACACCTTC
NA	TRBV29-1	TRBJ2-5	NA	CSVGKETQYF	TGCAGCGTTGGAAAAGAGACCCAGTACTTC
TRBD1	TRBV2	TRBJ1-1	NA	CASKRGGDTEAFF	TGTGCCAGCAAGCGAGGGGGCGACACTGAAGCTTTCTTT
NA	TRBV9	TRBJ2-5	NA	CASAPLRRGETQYF	TGTGCCAGCGCCCCCCTCCGGAGGGGAGAGACCCAGTACTTC
NA	TRBV10-2	TRBJ2-1	NA	CASSERDGNIYNEQFF	TGCGCCAGCAGTGAACGGGACGGCAACATCTACAATGAGCAGTTCTTC
NA	TRBV5-1	TRBJ2-3	NA	CASRLNPTDTQYF	TGCGCCAGCAGGCTAAACCCCACAGATACGCAGTATTTT
NA	TRBV19	TRBJ1-2	NA	CASSKDTANYGYTF	TGTGCCAGTAGTAAGGACACAGCTAACTATGGCTACACCTTC
NA	TRBV6-2/TRBV6-3	TRBJ1-2	NA	CASSYSSGANYGYTF	TGTGCCAGCAGTTACTCATCGGGTGCTAACTATGGCTACACCTTC
NA	TRBV19	TRBJ2-7	NA	CASSPRMDGNEQYF	TGTGCCAGTAGTCCACGTATGGATGGAAACGAGCAGTACTTC
TRBD2	TRBV9	TRBJ2-7	NA	CASSVGRTLAAYEQYF	TGTGCCAGCAGCGTAGGTCGTACCCTAGCGGCCTACGAGCAGTACTTC
NA	TRBV18	TRBJ1-5	NA	CASSPTTGSAQPQHF	TGTGCCAGCTCGCCGACAACAGGGAGCGCCCAGCCCCAGCATTTT
NA	TRBV9	TRBJ1-2	NA	CASSVDIGQNYGYTF	TGTGCCAGCAGCGTAGATATAGGACAGAATTATGGCTACACCTTC
NA	TRBV27	TRBJ1-1	NA	CASSLFTGRDTEAFF	TGTGCCAGCAGTTTATTCACGGGGCGGGACACTGAAGCTTTCTTT
TRBD1	TRBV20-1	TRBJ1-2	NA	CSASLTGGYGYTF	TGCAGTGCTAGTTTAACAGGGGGCTATGGCTACACCTTC
NA	TRBV3-1/TRBV3-2	TRBJ1-2	NA	CASSQTTGAIYGYTF	TGTGCCAGCAGCCAGACTACGGGGGCGATCTATGGCTACACCTTC
NA	TRBV29-1	TRBJ2-7	NA	CSVVAEVNSYEQYF	TGCAGCGTTGTTGCAGAAGTTAACTCCTACGAGCAGTACTTC
NA	TRBV27	TRBJ2-7	few	CASSGDRSYEQYF	TGTGCCAGCAGCGGGGACCGGTCCTACGAGCAGTACTTC
NA	TRBV6-4	TRBJ1-5	NA	CASSDSPLRGSNQPQHF	TGTGCCAGCAGTGACTCTCCCCTTAGAGGCTCCAATCAGCCCCAGCATTTT
TRBD1	TRBV5-1	TRBJ2-2	NA	CASKQGAFTGELFF	TGCGCCAGCAAACAGGGGGCTTTCACCGGGGAGCTGTTTTTT
TRBD1	TRBV7-2	TRBJ1-2	once	CASSLEGASYGYTF	TGTGCCAGCAGCTTAGAGGGGGCGTCTTATGGCTACACCTTC
NA	TRBV9	TRBJ1-3	NA	CASSVGTDSGNTIYF	TGTGCCAGCAGCGTAGGGACGGACTCTGGAAACACCATATATTTT
NA	TRBV6-5	TRBJ1-5	NA	CASSQGQPQHF	TGTGCCAGCAGCCAGGGTCAGCCCCAGCATTTT
NA	TRBV27	TRBJ2-1	NA	CASSRDAQTYNEQFF	TGTGCCAGCAGCCGGGACGCCCAAACCTACAATGAGCAGTTCTTC
TRBD1	TRBV3-1/TRBV3-2	TRBJ1-1	NA	CASSQAQGFTEAFF	TGTGCCAGCAGCCAAGCACAGGGGTTCACTGAAGCTTTCTTT
NA	TRBV7-8	TRBJ2-1	NA	CASSLSYNEQFF	TGTGCCAGCAGCTTATCTTACAATGAGCAGTTCTTC
NA	TRBV15	TRBJ2-2	NA	CATSRDRKPGELFF	TGTGCCACCAGCAGAGATAGAAAGCCCGGGGAGCTGTTTTTT
NA	TRBV2	TRBJ2-1	NA	CASSQDHVSNEQFF	TGTGCCAGCAGCCAAGACCATGTGAGCAATGAGCAGTTCTTC
TRBD2	TRBV5-1	TRBJ2-1	NA	CASSPRASGYNEQFF	TGCGCCAGCAGCCCCCGCGCTAGCGGCTACAATGAGCAGTTCTTC